What follows is one T cell receptor beta chain and its context. Its antigen is currently unknown. The CDR3 has 15 amino acids. Between the trimmed V and J ends, which lost 5 bases and 3 bases, there was a span of 17 bases. Germline lookup yields CDR1 MNHEY and CDR2 SMNVEV (reference sequence). The data are from a study of beta chain features in type 1 diabetes. The wider study: There was similarity between patients and healthy donors in age, gender and cell yields.

Study findings and constraints: Compared with healthy donors, patients appeared to share more similar naive, central memory and regulatory TCRB repertoires.

The sequenced template was cDNA made from the entire isolated RNA. Generated by immunoSEQ multiplex PCR, the TCRdb table keeps only in-frame clones and is missing some. Found here are tens of thousands of clones, around 32% of them singletons; the top ten hold 0.4% to 0.55%. Purity above 98% was achieved in all sorted populations. This TCR derives from a woman younger than 35 in good health. Sequenced sample: stem cell memory CD4+ T cells from blood. The chain joins TRBV27 to TRBJ2-7; D may be TRBD1 (6 bases). The CDR3 spells CASSRTTGMGYEQYF. The DNA for the CDR3 is TGTGCCAGCAGTCGTACTACAGGGATGGGCTACGAGCAGTACTTC.